The sequence of this TCR beta chain was determined in a study of cytomegalovirus exposure and HLA in healthy donors. Notes on the study in general: There were reportedly fewer N-insertions in an Asian-associated ancestry cluster than the roughly 610-donor mean, in a later analysis.

The CDR3 consists of 14 residues. The germline V gene encodes CDR1 SGHNT and CDR2 YENEEA. The trim removed 5 bases at V and 1 base at J, leaving 3 bases unmatched. PCR amplification relied on 60 Vbeta primers (plus 13 Jbeta primers). Some clones are missing from TCRdb's copy, which holds only in-frame ones; the method was immunoSEQ multiplex PCR. The sample includes over 55,000 clones, around 87% of them seen just once. This clone was picked up one time. What it binds is not known. The J gene is TRBJ2-5, the V gene TRBV11-3; 8 bases fit TRBD1. Input material: PBMCs. The clonotype originates from a young man in good health and CMV-seronegative. The CDR3 loop reads CASSPDRGQETQYF. CDR3 coding DNA: TGTGCCAGCAGCCCAGACAGGGGCCAAGAGACCCAGTACTTC.